The following is a TCR beta chain sequence with its context. The antigen is unknown. Expansion of antigen-specific CD4+ T cells with viral peptide pools was carried out by the ViraFEST assay before sequencing. Culturing for around ten days preceded CD4+ T cell isolation. Neither prior SARS-CoV-2 infection nor positive nucleocapsid antibodies were present in the vaccine recipients. A few million PBMC per well were cultured with approximately 10 IU/ml IL-2 and about 9.8 ug/ml peptides. Cultures got half-medium changes with IL-2 on days 3 and 7. The length of the CDR3 is 14 residues. Germline CDR1 LGHNA, CDR2 YSLEER. V lost 0 bases and J lost 0, with 3 bases in between. The table came from immunoSEQ multiplex PCR; TCRdb's copy has only in-frame clones and leaves some out. Of 9,500 to 13,000 clones in the sample, just under 75% were seen once. The data are from a study of vaccination effects on CD4 cells after COVID-19. Study information: All study participants received two doses of BNT162b2 or mRNA-1273 vaccine.

V is TRBV4-3 and J is TRBJ1-3; D is unresolved. This TCR derives from a human donor who received a COVID-19 vaccine. The sample consisted of CD4+ T cells from PBMCs cultured with HCoV-229E spike peptides, taken before COVID-19 vaccination. CDR3: CASSQESSGNTIYF. CDR3 sequence (DNA): TGCGCCAGCAGCCAAGAAAGCTCTGGAAACACCATATATTTT.